These 17 T cell receptor beta chains share one sample of origin, sequenced in a study of blood T cell repertoires in COVID-19. The data were produced by immunoSEQ multiplex PCR, yet TCRdb's version contains in-frame clones alone and is incomplete. The repertoire consists of around 100,000 clones, with around 85% occurring once and the leading ten covering about 13%. Source material: peripheral blood. The origin of the receptors is a human donor in a cohort sampled during active COVID-19.

Only a few counts were recorded for this clone. At one of its ends the junction is not consistent with the germline gene, which may arise from a read error. The chain has TRBV7-7 and TRBJ2-1; 7 nucleotides match TRBD2. The germline V gene has CDR1 SSHAT and CDR2 FNYEAQ (reference sequence). This CDR3 is 14 amino acids long. CDR3 DNA: TGTGCTAGCAGCTTACTAGCGTCGAGCAATGAGCAGTTCTTC. It translates to CASSLLASSNEQFF.

This clone was picked up a small number of times. The V gene is TRBV11-2, the J gene TRBJ2-2; 12 nucleotides align to TRBD2. Germline CDR1 reads SGHAT; CDR2 reads FQNNGV. The CDR3 runs to 19 residues. J lost 2 bases, V lost 4 bases, and 11 bases had no gene match. The CDR3 here is CASSSGLAGLTLNTGELFF. The CDR3 DNA sequence: TGTGCCAGCAGCTCGGGACTAGCGGGCCTTACTTTAAACACCGGGGAGCTGTTTTTT.

This clone was recorded once. V and J are TRBV18 and TRBJ1-2; D may be TRBD1 (6 bases). The germline V and J ends were trimmed by 6 bases and 6 bases, with 11 bases remaining between them. The CDR3 totals 12 residues. Germline V gene lookup returns CDR1 KGHSH and CDR2 LQKENI. CDR3 in amino acids: CASSPKGDGYTF. Here the CDR3 DNA reads TGTGCCAGCTCCCCGAAGGGGGATGGCTACACCTTC.

The rearrangement joins TRBV7-9 to TRBJ1-1; weak D call: TRBD1 (5 bases). Trimming pared 5 bases from V and 11 bases from J, leaving 24 bases between. CDR1 is SEHNR and CDR2 is FQNEAQ in the germline V gene (reference sequence). CDR3 size: 15 residues. The CDR3 DNA is TGTGCCAGCAGCCGGACCCAGGGAGGCCCGATCCAGGCTTTCTTT. This gives the protein CASSRTQGGPIQAFF.

The gene calls are TRBV23-1 and TRBJ2-1; the D gene is possibly TRBD2 (5 bases). TRBV23-1 is given ORF status, its function remaining uncertain. This CDR3 contains 15 residues. V lost 5 bases and J lost 9, with 20 bases in between. The CDR3 here is CASSLVSARLLEQFF. CDR3 DNA: TGCGCCAGCAGTTTGGTTAGCGCCCGCCTCCTTGAGCAGTTCTTC.

The CDR3 reads CATSRRETQYF. CDR3 DNA: TGTGCCACCAGCAGGCGGGAGACCCAGTACTTC. The chain links TRBV15 to TRBJ2-5; D call uncertain. The CDR3 has 11 residues. Germline lookup yields CDR1 LNHNV and CDR2 YYDKDF (reference sequence). The V end was cut by 3 bases, the J end by 5 bases, with 4 bases between.

The chain uses TRBV11-2 and TRBJ2-3; TRBD2 matches 8 bases. Trimming removed 4 bases from V and 2 bases from J; junction bases left unmatched: 5. The CDR3 has 15 amino acids. Germline-derived CDR1 and CDR2 are SGHAT and FQNNGV. The CDR3 loop reads CASSSAGVSTDTQYF. In DNA form, the CDR3 reads TGTGCCAGCAGCTCAGCGGGGGTCTCCACAGATACGCAGTATTTT.

The genes are TRBV5-4 and TRBJ2-5; D gene uncertain. The V and J ends lost 3 bases and 2 bases respectively, with 8 bases between them. Germline V CDR1 and CDR2: SGHNT, YYREEE (reference sequence). CDR3 length equals 13 residues. CDR3 protein: CASSSRSQETQYF. The CDR3 DNA is TGTGCCAGCAGCTCGAGGTCACAAGAGACCCAGTACTTC.

This rearrangement joins TRBV6-6 to TRBJ2-2; 9 bases are shared with TRBD1. The germline gives CDR1 MNHNY, CDR2 SVGAGI (reference sequence). The junction had 9 bases not matched to a gene; V was cut back by 7 bases and J by 6 bases. The CDR3 extends over 15 amino acids. The CDR3 here is CASTNRDRASGELFF. The CDR3 region has the DNA TGTGCCAGCACCAACCGGGACAGGGCCTCCGGGGAGCTGTTTTTT.

The chain recombines TRBV10-3 with TRBJ1-4; 7 nucleotides match TRBD1. The CDR3 has 13 residues. V shed 6 bases and J 3 bases; nucleotides not matched to a gene: 1. CDR1 is ENHRY, CDR2 SYGVKD, per germline. In DNA, the CDR3 is TGTGCCATCAGCGGGACAGCTAATGAAAAACTGTTTTTT. Translated: CAISGTANEKLFF.

The CDR3 DNA sequence: TGCGCCAGCAGCCAAGACGTAGGGACAAATACGCAGTATTTT. It is translated as CASSQDVGTNTQYF. The chain links TRBV4-3 to TRBJ2-3; weak D call: TRBD1 (6 bases). Germline assignment: CDR1 LGHNA and CDR2 YSLEER. The CDR3 consists of 14 residues. Between the trimmed V and J ends, which lost 0 bases and 7 bases, there was a span of 11 bases.

The chain links TRBV7-2 to TRBJ2-3, with a weak D call TRBD2 (6 bases). The ends were cut back, 1 base at V and 1 base at J, with 9 bases in the middle. From germline, CDR1 is SGHTA and CDR2 FQGNSA. The CDR3 runs 15 residues. The CDR3 bases are TGTGCCAGCAGCTTAGATTCGGGGGGCACAGATACGCAGTATTTT. Translation gives CASSLDSGGTDTQYF.

The chain has TRBV11-2 and TRBJ2-1; possibly TRBD1 for D (6 bases). CDR3 length: 15 residues. The germline V and J ends were trimmed by 4 bases and 7 bases, with 17 bases remaining between them. The germline V gene has CDR1 SGHAT and CDR2 FQNNGV. The CDR3 sequence: CASSSGGQGQNEQFF. Here the CDR3 DNA reads TGTGCCAGCAGCTCCGGCGGGCAGGGGCAGAATGAGCAGTTCTTC.

The chain is built from TRBV11-2 and TRBJ1-2; D is undetermined. The CDR3 length is 14 residues. Trimming removed 0 bases from V and 6 bases from J, with 11 bases in between. Germline CDR1 reads SGHAT; CDR2 reads FQNNGV. The CDR3 sequence: CASSLEGSGDGYTF. The DNA for the CDR3 is TGTGCCAGCAGCTTAGAAGGATCGGGAGATGGCTACACCTTC.

V is TRBV12-3 or TRBV12-4 and J is TRBJ1-2; D gene uncertain. This CDR3 comprises 13 residues. V was pared by 6 bases and J by 2 bases, with 10 bases between. CDR3 DNA: TGTGCCAGCAGGAGCGACGGGAACTATGGCTACACCTTC. Amino acid sequence: CASRSDGNYGYTF.

This chain uses TRBV5-1 with TRBJ1-1; perhaps TRBD1 as D (6 bases). Germline CDR1 is SGHRS and CDR2 is YFSETQ. CDR3 size: 14 residues. V was pared by 6 bases and J by 0 bases, with 12 bases between. The CDR3 DNA sequence: TGCGCCAGCACTAAGACAGGTGTGAACACTGAAGCTTTCTTT. Amino acids: CASTKTGVNTEAFF.

Turning to this clone: The sample holds other DNA sequences that translate to the same CDR3. This chain uses TRBV7-2 with TRBJ2-5, with TRBD2 matching over 8 bases. This CDR3 spans 15 amino acids. V shed 5 bases, J shed 1 base, and the junction held 6 bases outside the gene matches. Germline V gene data show CDR1 as SGHTA and CDR2 as FQGNSA. CDR3 residues: CASSREGGGQETQYF. DNA for the CDR3: TGTGCCAGCAGCCGGGAGGGGGGGGGCCAAGAGACCCAGTACTTC.